One sample yielded the 2 T cell receptor beta chains listed below, sequenced in a study of CD8 T cells in ankylosing spondylitis (dated by TCRdb to about 2017). The paper's findings and limits, for the study overall: Blood from ankylosing spondylitis patients appeared to be characterized by a TCR beta motif made up of about 8 highly homologous amino acid variants.

Their target antigens are unknown. The library was produced with 5' RACE. The sequencer was an Illumina HiSeq 2500. The public reads were reprocessed in TCRdb via fastp at Q25 and MiXCR, keeping in-frame beta chains. Entries are consolidated by CDR3 protein sequence, retaining the most common genes and DNA. The table for this sample lists some 800,000 distinct CDR3 sequences; over 9.5% of them were counted only once. The leading ten clones occupy about 0.49% of the sample. The sequenced sample consisted of blood, either unsorted or a sorted T cell fraction (not recorded which). The receptors derive from a male donor with ankylosing spondylitis.

This clonotype has at least ten counts. The chain combines TRBV7-9 with TRBJ1-5, with D possibly TRBD1 on 5 matching bases. Germline V lookup: CDR1 SEHNR, CDR2 FQNEAQ (reference sequence). V lost 5 bases, J lost 4 bases, and 12 bases lay in between. The CDR3 consists of 14 residues. CDR3 nucleotides: TGTGCCAGCAGCCGGAGGGACGGGAATCAGCCCCAGCATTTT. Its translation: CASSRRDGNQPQHF. The complete variable domain, with remaining parts taken from reference TRBV7-9 and TRBJ1-5, reads DTGVSQNPRHKITKRGQNVTFRCDPISEHNRLYWYRQTLGQGPEFLTYFQNEAQLEKSRLLSDRFSAERPKGSFSTLEIQRTEQGDSAMYLCASSRRDGNQPQHFGDGTRLSIL.

In this sample, this clonotype turned up many times. The chain has TRBV20-1 and TRBJ2-2; 9 bases match TRBD1. V lost 5 bases to trimming and J lost 13 bases; unmatched junction nucleotides: 8. CDR1 is DFQATT, CDR2 SNEGSKA, per germline (reference sequence). CDR3 length: 12 residues. CDR3 in amino acids: CSASNRDRALFF. The CDR3 DNA follows: TGCAGTGCTTCTAACCGGGACAGGGCGCTGTTTTTT.